Presented here are 32 T cell receptor beta chains from one specimen sequenced in a study of shared clonotypes between healthy human individuals. The method was immunoSEQ multiplex PCR; TCRdb's version includes in-frame clones alone and lacks a portion of them. The table lists 950,000 to 1,100,000 clones, about 75% of them singletons. The sample taken for sequencing was memory CD4+ T cells sorted from blood. The subset was: CD45RA-negative fraction. The source of these receptors is a man between 18 and 35 years old in good health.

The sample holds a few counts of this clone. The J gene is TRBJ2-5, the V gene TRBV6-1, with D possibly being TRBD1 (6 bases). Trimming stripped 4 bases from V and 12 bases from J, with 18 bases between. This CDR3 comprises 13 residues. The V gene's germline CDR1 is MNHNS and CDR2 SASEGT. CDR3 protein: CASSGVYPDREYF. In DNA form, the CDR3 reads TGTGCCAGCAGTGGAGTTTACCCGGACAGAGAGTACTTC.

This chain uses TRBV6-4 with TRBJ2-3; TRBD2 might be the D (6 bases). Between the trimmed V and J ends, which lost 5 bases and 4 bases, there was a span of 10 bases. CDR1 is MRHNA, CDR2 SNTAGT, per germline. The CDR3 loop spans 13 amino acids. CDR3 in amino acids: CASSRDFSDTQYF. Written as DNA, the CDR3 is TGTGCCAGCAGTCGGGACTTCTCAGATACGCAGTATTTT.

The J gene is TRBJ1-1, the V gene TRBV19; D not certain. This CDR3 spans 11 amino acids. V was shortened by 6 bases and J by 13 bases, with 15 bases between the two germline ends. CDR1 and CDR2 from the germline V gene are LNHDA and SQIVND (reference sequence). CDR3 in amino acids: CASRRGSIDFF. The CDR3 DNA reads TGTGCCAGTAGGAGAGGGTCTATAGATTTCTTT.

V usage is TRBV2 and J usage is TRBJ2-7; either TRBD1 or TRBD2 may supply D (5 bases each). The V end was cut by 7 bases, the J end by 2 bases, with 15 bases between. Germline V CDR1 and CDR2: SNHLY, FYNNEI. This CDR3 comprises 14 residues. This CDR3 reads CASTQERGPYEQYF. The CDR3 DNA sequence: TGTGCCAGCACCCAGGAGAGGGGTCCCTACGAGCAGTACTTC.

V is TRBV5-6 and J is TRBJ1-2; D gene ambiguous. There are 15 residues in the CDR3. V was pared by 3 bases and J by 4 bases, with 16 bases between. Looked up from germline, CDR1 is SGHDT and CDR2 is YYEEEE. The CDR3 sequence: CASSSTHSGSYGYTF. The CDR3 DNA is TGTGCCAGCAGCTCCACTCACTCCGGTTCCTATGGCTACACCTTC.

The rearrangement joins TRBV4-1 to TRBJ2-5; 10 bases are shared with TRBD2. This CDR3 comprises 18 residues. V gave up 0 bases and J gave up 0 bases; unmatched junction bases: 7. Germline CDR1 and CDR2: MGHRA and YSYEKL. The CDR3 region is CASSQEEAGGPYQETQYF. The CDR3 nucleotides read TGCGCCAGCAGCCAAGAAGAAGCGGGAGGGCCCTACCAAGAGACCCAGTACTTC.

The chain carries TRBV7-2 and TRBJ1-1, with TRBD1 as a possible D gene (6 bases). Trimming left V 5 bases short and J 1 base short, with 14 bases between. Germline CDR1 and CDR2: SGHTA and FQGNSA. The length of the CDR3 is 15 residues. CDR3 in DNA: TGTGCCAGCAGCCCCTACAGGGTGGGGAACACTGAAGCTTTCTTT. It specifies CASSPYRVGNTEAFF.

V gene TRBV5-1 combines with J gene TRBJ1-1; a weak D match, TRBD1 (5 bases). Germline V gene lookup returns CDR1 SGHRS and CDR2 YFSETQ. V was trimmed by 0 bases and J by 6 bases, leaving 18 bases between them. This CDR3 is 16 amino acids long. The CDR3 sequence is CASSLVSGAPGSEAFF. CDR3 sequence (DNA): TGCGCCAGCAGCTTGGTCAGTGGGGCGCCGGGGTCTGAAGCTTTCTTT.

This clone has more than one count but fewer than ten. The gene calls are TRBV5-1 and TRBJ1-2; D not certain. Germline V gives CDR1 SGHRS, CDR2 YFSETQ. The CDR3 totals 17 residues. Deletions cut 3 bases from V and 0 bases from J, with 18 bases between. CDR3 in amino acids: CASSSKGWTPPNYGYTF. In DNA, the CDR3 is TGCGCCAGCAGCTCCAAAGGGTGGACTCCCCCTAACTATGGCTACACCTTC.

The rearrangement links TRBV13 to TRBJ2-7; 10 nucleotides match TRBD2. This CDR3 has 14 amino acids. Germline trimming cut 6 bases from V and 4 bases from J; bases unmatched to any gene: 6. Germline CDR1 reads PRHDT; CDR2 reads FYEKMQ (reference sequence). The CDR3 coding sequence is TGTGCCAGCAGGTTCAGCGGGAGGGAATACGAGCAGTACTTC. Its protein product is CASRFSGREYEQYF.

V is TRBV5-4 and J is TRBJ1-2; no firm D call. The CDR3 is 15 amino acids. Deletions cut 3 bases from V and 5 bases from J, with 17 bases between. Looked up from germline, CDR1 is SGHNT and CDR2 is YYREEE (reference sequence). CDR3 region: CASSSTRTADYGYTF. The CDR3 bases are TGTGCCAGCAGCTCAACTAGGACGGCCGATTATGGCTACACCTTC.

CDR3: CASSLDTGTAYEQYF. CDR3 sequence (DNA): TGTGCCAGCAGCTTGGACACCGGGACAGCCTACGAGCAGTACTTC. The chain employs TRBV7-2 and TRBJ2-7; 7 nucleotides match TRBD1. After removal of 3 bases from V and 2 bases from J, the junction contained 7 bases not matched to a gene. Germline CDR1 reads SGHTA; CDR2 reads FQGNSA. The CDR3 consists of 15 residues.

The genes are TRBV21-1 and TRBJ2-7. TRBV21-1 is annotated as a pseudogene. This CDR3 is built from 19 residues. This chain's CDR3 is CASSKDEGSGAAEYYEQYF. The CDR3 region has the DNA TGTGCCAGCAGCAAAGATGAGGGGTCTGGGGCAGCGGAATACTACGAGCAGTACTTC.

The rearrangement uses TRBV4-3 and TRBJ1-4, with D maybe TRBD1 (6 bases). The V end lost 4 bases, the J end lost 7 bases, and 16 bases lay between the germline ends. In germline, CDR1 is LGHNA, CDR2 YSLEER. CDR3 length equals 15 residues. CDR3 in amino acids: CASSLDTGNGEKLFF. The CDR3 bases are TGCGCCAGCAGCCTCGACACAGGGAACGGTGAAAAACTGTTTTTT.

This chain uses TRBV13 with TRBJ2-3, with D tentatively TRBD2 (7 bases). The CDR3 contains 16 residues. V lost 5 bases, J lost 2 bases, and 17 bases lay in between. CDR1 and CDR2 (germline): PRHDT, FYEKMQ (reference sequence). CDR3: CASSTRGAKNTDTQYF. Here the CDR3 DNA reads TGTGCCAGCAGCACCCGGGGGGCCAAAAACACAGATACGCAGTATTTT.

The chain employs TRBV4-3 and TRBJ1-1, with D unclear. CDR1 is LGHNA and CDR2 is YSLEER in the germline V gene. The germline V and J ends were trimmed by 0 bases and 0 bases, with 8 bases remaining between them. The CDR3 runs to 15 residues. The CDR3 DNA sequence: TGCGCCAGCAGCCAAGATGGCAGTATGAACACTGAAGCTTTCTTT. It is translated as CASSQDGSMNTEAFF.

This clone was seen a few times. V usage is TRBV2 and J usage is TRBJ2-3, with D possibly being TRBD1 (5 bases). This CDR3 contains 15 residues. V shed 2 bases and J shed 0 bases, with 9 bases lying between them. Germline values: CDR1 SNHLY, CDR2 FYNNEI. CDR3 sequence reads: CASSERGFSTDTQYF. The CDR3 DNA is TGTGCCAGCAGTGAAAGGGGCTTTAGCACAGATACGCAGTATTTT.

V and J are TRBV5-6 and TRBJ1-1; D is unclear. The germline V gene encodes CDR1 SGHDT and CDR2 YYEEEE. CDR3 length equals 15 residues. V lost 4 bases, J lost 5 bases, and 18 bases lay in between. The CDR3 DNA reads TGTGCCAGCAGCACCCAGGCGGCCGGGGAGACTGAAGCTTTCTTT. It encodes CASSTQAAGETEAFF.

The chain recombines TRBV6-6 with TRBJ2-7; 9 nucleotides agree with TRBD2. Germline-derived CDR1 and CDR2 are MNHNY and SVGAGI (reference sequence). With V trimmed by 4 bases and J by 5 bases, 9 bases remained unmatched. The CDR3 is made up of 15 amino acids. The CDR3 region has the DNA TGTGCCAGCAGTTCAAGGCGGGCGGGAGGGCACGAGCAGTACTTC. Residues: CASSSRRAGGHEQYF.

The table lists this clone with a few counts. Other DNA sequences from this sample encode an identical CDR3 as well. The rearrangement links TRBV30 to TRBJ2-7; 8 bases are a match to TRBD2. The CDR3 is made up of 13 amino acids. The J segment lost 2 bases and the V segment lost 2 bases, leaving 2 bases of the junction unmatched. The germline V gene has CDR1 GTSNPN and CDR2 SVGIG (reference sequence). CDR3 protein: CAWSRGGPYEQYF. The CDR3 bases are TGTGCCTGGAGTCGGGGGGGGCCCTACGAGCAGTACTTC.

V is TRBV28 and J is TRBJ1-4; TRBD1 aligns across 7 bases. Germline trimming cut 3 bases from V and 8 bases from J; bases unmatched to any gene: 3. The CDR3 runs 13 residues. In germline, CDR1 is MDHEN, CDR2 SYDVKM. The CDR3, as DNA: TGTGCCAGCAGTTTGAGAGGGGGCGAAAAACTGTTTTTT. Translation gives CASSLRGGEKLFF.

As concerns this clone: The same CDR3 arises from other DNA sequences in this sample as well. The chain employs TRBV5-4 and TRBJ1-3, with 8 bases that match TRBD1. The CDR3 covers 15 residues. Germline CDR1 is SGHNT and CDR2 is YYREEE (reference sequence). J gave up 0 bases and V 4 bases, and 3 bases lay outside the gene matches. The CDR3, as DNA: TGTGCCAGCAGCCCCGACAGGGGCTCTGGAAACACCATATATTTT. Amino acid sequence: CASSPDRGSGNTIYF.

This clone was picked up a small number of times. The V gene is TRBV5-1, the J gene TRBJ2-7; 7 bases align to TRBD2. The V and J ends lost 0 bases and 5 bases, in that order; junction bases with no gene match: 2. The length of the CDR3 is 13 residues. Germline-derived CDR1 and CDR2 are SGHRS and YFSETQ. The CDR3 nucleotides read TGCGCCAGCAGCTTGGTGAGCGGGAACGAGCAGTACTTC. Translating gives CASSLVSGNEQYF.

Worth noting for this clone: This may be a read error, as it is one base from a much larger clone. The same CDR3 arises from other DNA sequences in this sample as well. The rearrangement joins TRBV7-2 to TRBJ1-2; the D gene is possibly TRBD1 (6 bases). This CDR3 is 14 amino acids long. Germline V gene data show CDR1 as SGHTA and CDR2 as FQGNSA. V was trimmed by 1 base and J by 2 bases, leaving 8 bases between them. For the CDR3, the DNA is TGTGCCAGCAGCTTAGGTCAGGGGAACTATGGCTACACCTTC. It codes for CASSLGQGNYGYTF. The whole variable domain, filled in from reference TRBV7-2 and TRBJ1-2, reads GAGVSQSPSNKVTEKGKDVELRCDPISGHTALYWYRQSLGQGLEFLIYFQGNSAPDKSGLPSDRFSAERTGGSVSTLTIQRTQQEDSAVYLCASSLGQGNYGYTFGSGTRLTVV.

V usage is TRBV19 and J usage is TRBJ1-2, with D uncertain. The V and J ends lost 7 bases and 4 bases respectively, with 13 bases between them. In germline, CDR1 is LNHDA, CDR2 SQIVND (reference sequence). The CDR3 runs to 13 residues. CDR3 bases: TGTGCCAGTAATTACGGATCCGGCTATGGCTACACCTTC. As protein: CASNYGSGYGYTF.

This rearrangement joins TRBV6-5 to TRBJ2-7; 11 bases fit TRBD1. V lost 6 bases and J lost 3; bases outside the gene matches: 1. The CDR3 is 13 residues long. Germline loops: CDR1 MNHEY, CDR2 SVGAGI. As DNA, the CDR3 is TGTGCCAGCAGGGGGACAGGGGGCTACGAGCAGTACTTC. Translated: CASRGTGGYEQYF.

This clone was observed a few times. The chain has TRBV5-1 and TRBJ1-3; possible D gene TRBD1, 5 bases. CDR3 length equals 14 residues. The germline V and J ends were trimmed by 0 bases and 6 bases, with 10 bases remaining between them. Germline values: CDR1 SGHRS, CDR2 YFSETQ. CDR3 bases: TGCGCCAGCAGCTTGGAAGGGGTATTAAACACCATATATTTT. It yields the protein CASSLEGVLNTIYF.

The chain is built from TRBV5-4 and TRBJ1-1, with D hard to call. V was clipped by 0 bases and J by 1 base, with 7 bases between them. CDR3 length equals 14 residues. In germline, CDR1 is SGHNT, CDR2 YYREEE (reference sequence). CDR3 coding DNA: TGTGCCAGCAGCTTGGTAAGGGAGAACACTGAAGCTTTCTTT. Its translation: CASSLVRENTEAFF.

This sequence joins TRBV5-4 and TRBJ1-3; D remains ambiguous. The germline CDR1 and CDR2 sequences are SGHNT and YYREEE (reference sequence). The V gene lost 0 bases and the J gene lost 3 bases, with 10 bases spanning the gap. This CDR3 is built from 15 residues. The CDR3 region is CASSLASSFGNTIYF. The CDR3 DNA reads as TGTGCCAGCAGCTTGGCCTCGAGTTTTGGAAACACCATATATTTT.

Only one count was recorded for this clone. This chain uses TRBV5-1 with TRBJ2-1, with 10 bases matching TRBD2. Germline V gene lookup returns CDR1 SGHRS and CDR2 YFSETQ. The CDR3 sequence is 15 residues long. Trimming at V came to 4 bases and at J to 8 bases, leaving 9 bases not matched to a gene. This chain's CDR3 is CASSALLAGSYEQFF. In nucleotides, the CDR3 is TGCGCCAGCAGCGCATTACTAGCGGGGAGTTATGAGCAGTTCTTC.

The chain uses TRBV4-2 and TRBJ2-2, with a weak D call TRBD2 (6 bases). V was clipped by 0 bases and J by 3 bases, with 11 bases between them. CDR1 is LGHNA, CDR2 YNFKEQ, per germline. The CDR3 is 16 amino acids. The CDR3 DNA follows: TGTGCCAGCAGCCAAGATCGGGGAGGAGACACCGGGGAGCTGTTTTTT. As protein: CASSQDRGGDTGELFF.

The gene calls are TRBV7-8 and TRBJ1-1; D call uncertain. Germline V lookup: CDR1 SGHVS, CDR2 FQNEAQ. The CDR3 is 15 amino acids. V was pared by 0 bases and J by 2 bases, with 10 bases between. CDR3 nucleotide sequence: TGTGCCAGCAGCTTAGCGCCAACACAAAACACTGAAGCTTTCTTT. This gives the protein CASSLAPTQNTEAFF.